Below, one T cell receptor (beta chain) is given with its context. Its antigen remains unidentified. The sample contains more than one DNA sequence encoding this CDR3. CDR3 length: 12 residues. Germline loops: CDR1 MNHEY, CDR2 SVGAGI. Trimming shortened V by 2 bases and J by 6 bases, and 8 bases separated the two germline ends. Sequencing used immunoSEQ multiplex PCR; TCRdb keeps in-frame clones, though not all of them. The table lists fewer than 150,000 clones, around 88% of them singletons. This specimen belongs to a study of cytomegalovirus exposure and HLA in healthy donors. Whole-study findings and limits: Published work reported that the classifier diagnosed cytomegalovirus status with high specificity and sensitivity. Confirmation was obtained in vitro that a few CMV-associated chains are specific for CMV antigens.

V gene TRBV6-5 combines with J gene TRBJ2-7, with D unresolved. This clonotype was sampled from a woman aged 18-29 years in good health and CMV-seropositive. Sample: PBMCs. DNA for the CDR3: TGTGCCAGCAGTTACCCCCCCGGCGAGCAGTACTTC. It translates to CASSYPPGEQYF.